A single TCR beta chain is shown here with its context. The antigen is unknown. The authors amplified TCR beta CDR3 regions from RNA transcripts. HTBI primers were employed in first-round RT-PCR, then a second-round multiplex PCR followed. A single record per CDR3 protein comes from TCRdb applying MiXCR to the multiplex PCR reads. The sample includes more than 550,000 distinct CDR3 sequences, 35% to 50% of them seen just once. The record originates from a study of Graves' ophthalmopathy and Graves' hyperthyroidism. About the study: Peripheral blood was gathered at the point of initial diagnosis, before any treatment started.

Germline V gene data show CDR1 as GTSNPN and CDR2 as SVGIG (reference sequence). V dropped 2 bases and J dropped 4 bases, with 18 bases sitting between them. This CDR3 has 15 amino acids. General study findings and limits: Also, most clonotypes expanded in the thyroid above 0.001 frequency appeared in blood. Distinction of ophthalmopathy from stable hyperthyroidism by a 13-signature model reached approximately 88% sensitivity and about 80% specificity.

The TCR was taken from an adult man with Graves' ophthalmopathy. V and J are TRBV30 and TRBJ2-7, with D tentatively TRBD1 (5 bases). Sequencing input: peripheral blood. The CDR3 is CAWSKDSVGLYEQYF. The CDR3 DNA reads TGTGCCTGGAGTAAAGACAGTGTGGGCTTGTACGAGCAGTACTTC.